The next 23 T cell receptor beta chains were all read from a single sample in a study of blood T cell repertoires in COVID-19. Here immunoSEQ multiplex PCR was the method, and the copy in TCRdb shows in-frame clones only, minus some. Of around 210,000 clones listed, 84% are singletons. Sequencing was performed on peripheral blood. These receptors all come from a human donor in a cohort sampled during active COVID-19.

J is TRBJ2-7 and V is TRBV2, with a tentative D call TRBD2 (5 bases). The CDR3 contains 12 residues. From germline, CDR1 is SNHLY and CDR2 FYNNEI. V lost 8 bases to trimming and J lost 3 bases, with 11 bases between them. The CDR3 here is CASARENYEQYF. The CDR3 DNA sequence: TGTGCCAGCGCCCGGGAAAACTACGAGCAGTACTTC. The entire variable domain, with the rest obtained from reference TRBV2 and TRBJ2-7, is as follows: EPEVTQTPSHQVTQMGQEVILRCVPISNHLYFYWYRQILGQKVEFLVSFYNNEISEKSEIFDDQFSVERPDGSNFTLKIRSTKLEDSAMYFCASARENYEQYFGPGTRLTVT.

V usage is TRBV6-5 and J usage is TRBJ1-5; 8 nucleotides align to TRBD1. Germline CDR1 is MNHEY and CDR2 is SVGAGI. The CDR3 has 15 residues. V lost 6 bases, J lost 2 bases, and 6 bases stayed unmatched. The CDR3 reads CASSTETGGNQPQHF. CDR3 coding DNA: TGTGCCAGCAGCACGGAGACAGGGGGCAATCAGCCCCAGCATTTT.

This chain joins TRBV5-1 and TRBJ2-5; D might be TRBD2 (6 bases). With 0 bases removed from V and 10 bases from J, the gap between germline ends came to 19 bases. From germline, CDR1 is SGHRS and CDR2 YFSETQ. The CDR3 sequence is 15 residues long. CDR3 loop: CASSLVTGSSGDQYF. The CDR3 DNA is TGCGCCAGCAGCTTGGTTACCGGGAGCTCGGGGGACCAGTACTTC.

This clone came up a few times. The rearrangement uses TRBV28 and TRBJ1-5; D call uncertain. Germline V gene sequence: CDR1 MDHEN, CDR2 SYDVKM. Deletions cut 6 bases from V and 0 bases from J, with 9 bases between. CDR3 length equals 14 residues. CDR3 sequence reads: CASRPEVSNQPQHF. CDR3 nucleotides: TGTGCCAGCAGACCCGAGGTTAGCAATCAGCCCCAGCATTTT.

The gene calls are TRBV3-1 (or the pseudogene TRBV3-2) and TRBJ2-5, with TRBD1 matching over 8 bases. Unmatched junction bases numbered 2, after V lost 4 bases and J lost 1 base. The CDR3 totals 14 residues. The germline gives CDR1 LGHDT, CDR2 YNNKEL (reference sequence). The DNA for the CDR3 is TGTGCCAGCAGCCCGGACAGGGTCCAAGAGACCCAGTACTTC. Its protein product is CASSPDRVQETQYF.

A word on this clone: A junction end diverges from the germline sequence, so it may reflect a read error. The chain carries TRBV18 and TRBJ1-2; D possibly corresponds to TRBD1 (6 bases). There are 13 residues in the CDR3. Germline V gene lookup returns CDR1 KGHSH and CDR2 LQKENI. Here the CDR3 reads CASSHDQSGTSFF. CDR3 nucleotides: TGTGCCAGCTCACACGACCAATCCGGGACATCCTTCTTC.

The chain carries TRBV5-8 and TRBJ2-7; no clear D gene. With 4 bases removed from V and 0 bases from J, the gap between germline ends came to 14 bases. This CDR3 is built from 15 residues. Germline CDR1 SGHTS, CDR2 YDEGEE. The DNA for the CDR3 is TGTGCCAGCAGCCACCGACTTGTTACCTCCTACGAGCAGTACTTC. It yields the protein CASSHRLVTSYEQYF.

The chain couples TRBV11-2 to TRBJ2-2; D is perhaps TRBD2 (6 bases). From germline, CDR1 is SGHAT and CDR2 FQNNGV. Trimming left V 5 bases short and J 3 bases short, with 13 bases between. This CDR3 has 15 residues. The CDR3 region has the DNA TGTGCCAGCAGCAAGGAGGGGACTGACACCGGGGAGCTGTTTTTT. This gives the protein CASSKEGTDTGELFF.

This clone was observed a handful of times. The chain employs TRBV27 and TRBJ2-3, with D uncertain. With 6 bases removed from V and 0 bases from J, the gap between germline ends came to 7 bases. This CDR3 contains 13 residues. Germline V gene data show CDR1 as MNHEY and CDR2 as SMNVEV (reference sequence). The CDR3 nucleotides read TGTGCCAGCAGCCTAATTAGCACAGATACGCAGTATTTT. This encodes CASSLISTDTQYF.

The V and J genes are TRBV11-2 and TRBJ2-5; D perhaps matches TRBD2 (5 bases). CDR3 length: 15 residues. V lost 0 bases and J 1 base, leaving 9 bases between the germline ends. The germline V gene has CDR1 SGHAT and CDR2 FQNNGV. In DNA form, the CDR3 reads TGTGCCAGCAGCTTAGATTTCCGGGGCCAAGAGACCCAGTACTTC. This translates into CASSLDFRGQETQYF.

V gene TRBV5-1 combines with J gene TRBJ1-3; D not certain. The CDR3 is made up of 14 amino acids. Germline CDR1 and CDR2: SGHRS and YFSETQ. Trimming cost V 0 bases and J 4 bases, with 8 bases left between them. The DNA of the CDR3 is TGCGCCAGCAGCTTGGCGGGGAAAGGAAACACCATATATTTT. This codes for CASSLAGKGNTIYF.

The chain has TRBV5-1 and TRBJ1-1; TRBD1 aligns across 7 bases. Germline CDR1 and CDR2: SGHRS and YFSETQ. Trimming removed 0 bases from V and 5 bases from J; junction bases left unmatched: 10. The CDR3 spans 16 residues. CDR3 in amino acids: CASSLAGQGVRTEAFF. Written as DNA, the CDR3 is TGCGCCAGCAGCTTGGCCGGGCAGGGGGTAAGGACTGAAGCTTTCTTT.

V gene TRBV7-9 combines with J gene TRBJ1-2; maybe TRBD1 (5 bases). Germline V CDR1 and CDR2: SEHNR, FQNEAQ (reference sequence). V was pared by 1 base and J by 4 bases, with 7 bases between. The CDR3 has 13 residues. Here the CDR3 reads CASSLGDSYGYTF. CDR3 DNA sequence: TGTGCCAGCAGCTTAGGGGACTCCTATGGCTACACCTTC.

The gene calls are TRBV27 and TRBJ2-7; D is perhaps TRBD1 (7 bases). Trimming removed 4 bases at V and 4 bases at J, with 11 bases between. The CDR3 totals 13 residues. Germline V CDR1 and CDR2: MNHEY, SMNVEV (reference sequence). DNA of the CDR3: TGTGCCAGCAGTTCTGCAGGGGGGTACGAGCAGTACTTC. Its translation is CASSSAGGYEQYF.

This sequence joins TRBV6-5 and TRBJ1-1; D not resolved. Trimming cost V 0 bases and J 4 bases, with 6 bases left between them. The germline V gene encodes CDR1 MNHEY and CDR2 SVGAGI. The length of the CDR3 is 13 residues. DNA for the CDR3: TGTGCCAGCAGTTACTCGGGAGGCACTGAAGCTTTCTTT. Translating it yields CASSYSGGTEAFF.

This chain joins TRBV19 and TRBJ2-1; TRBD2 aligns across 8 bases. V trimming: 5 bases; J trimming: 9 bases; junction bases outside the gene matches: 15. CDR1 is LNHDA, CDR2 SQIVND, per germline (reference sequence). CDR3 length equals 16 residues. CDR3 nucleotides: TGTGCCAGTAGTCTAAGAGCGGGAGAAGTCTCCGGTGAGCAGTTCTTC. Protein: CASSLRAGEVSGEQFF.

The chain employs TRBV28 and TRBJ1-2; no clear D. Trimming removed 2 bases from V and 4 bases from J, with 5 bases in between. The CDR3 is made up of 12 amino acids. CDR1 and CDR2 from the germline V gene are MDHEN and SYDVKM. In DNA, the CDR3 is TGTGCCAGCAGTTTAAAGCTCTATGGCTACACCTTC. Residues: CASSLKLYGYTF.

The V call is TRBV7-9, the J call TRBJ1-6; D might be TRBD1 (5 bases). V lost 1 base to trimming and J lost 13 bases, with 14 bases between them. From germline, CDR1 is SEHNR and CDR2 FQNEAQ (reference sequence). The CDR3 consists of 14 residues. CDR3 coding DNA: TGTGCCAGCAGCTTAGAGGGGCAGGGTAATCCCCTCCACTTT. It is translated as CASSLEGQGNPLHF.

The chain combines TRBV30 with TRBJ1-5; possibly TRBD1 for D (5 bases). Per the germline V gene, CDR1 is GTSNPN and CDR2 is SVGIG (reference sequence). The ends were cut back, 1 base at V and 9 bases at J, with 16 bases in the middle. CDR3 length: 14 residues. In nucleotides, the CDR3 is TGTGCCTGGAGTGCGGGCCAGGGAGGACGGCCCCAGCATTTT. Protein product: CAWSAGQGGRPQHF.

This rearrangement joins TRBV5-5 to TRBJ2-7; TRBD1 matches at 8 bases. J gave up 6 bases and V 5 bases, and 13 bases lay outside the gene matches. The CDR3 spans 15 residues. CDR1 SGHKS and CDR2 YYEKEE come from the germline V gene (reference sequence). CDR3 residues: CASRPGQGGKVEQYF. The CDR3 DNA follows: TGTGCCAGCAGACCCGGACAGGGCGGGAAGGTCGAGCAGTACTTC.

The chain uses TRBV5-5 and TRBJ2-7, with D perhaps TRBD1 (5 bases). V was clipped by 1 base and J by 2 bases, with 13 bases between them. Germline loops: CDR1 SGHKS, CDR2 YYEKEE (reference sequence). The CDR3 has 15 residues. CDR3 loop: CASSLLTGRTYEQYF. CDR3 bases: TGTGCCAGCAGCTTGCTAACAGGACGTACCTACGAGCAGTACTTC.

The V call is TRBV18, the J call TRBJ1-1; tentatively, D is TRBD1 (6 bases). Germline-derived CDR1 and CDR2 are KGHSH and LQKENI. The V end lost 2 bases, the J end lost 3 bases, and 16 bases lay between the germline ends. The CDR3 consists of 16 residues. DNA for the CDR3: TGTGCCAGCTCACCAGTGAGGGGGAGGGGGGACACTGAAGCTTTCTTT. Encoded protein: CASSPVRGRGDTEAFF.

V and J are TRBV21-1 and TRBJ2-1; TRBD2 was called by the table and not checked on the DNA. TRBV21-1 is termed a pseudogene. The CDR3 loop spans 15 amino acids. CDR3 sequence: CASSIRLTSYNEQFF. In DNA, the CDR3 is TGTGCCAGCAGCATCCGACTTACCTCCTACAATGAGCAGTTCTTC.